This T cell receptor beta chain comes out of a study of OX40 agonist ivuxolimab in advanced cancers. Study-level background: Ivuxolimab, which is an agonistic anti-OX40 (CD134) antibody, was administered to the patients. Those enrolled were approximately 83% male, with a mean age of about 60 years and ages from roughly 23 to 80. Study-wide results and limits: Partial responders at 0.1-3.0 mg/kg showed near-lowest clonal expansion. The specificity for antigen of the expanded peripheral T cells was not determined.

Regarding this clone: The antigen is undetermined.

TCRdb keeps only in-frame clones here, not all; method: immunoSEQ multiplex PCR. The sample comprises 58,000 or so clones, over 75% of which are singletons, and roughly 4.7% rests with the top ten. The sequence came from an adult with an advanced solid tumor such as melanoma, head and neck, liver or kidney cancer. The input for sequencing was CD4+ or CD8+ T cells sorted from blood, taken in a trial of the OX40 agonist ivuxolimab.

The CDR3 here is CASSFGQGANEKLFF. CDR3 sequence (DNA): TGTGCCAGCAGCTTCGGCCAGGGGGCTAATGAAAAACTGTTTTTT. The V and J genes are TRBV5-6 and TRBJ1-4, with TRBD1 identical over 7 bases. Germline loops: CDR1 SGHDT, CDR2 YYEEEE. Trimming removed 2 bases from V and 3 bases from J; junction bases left unmatched: 4. The CDR3 contains 15 residues.